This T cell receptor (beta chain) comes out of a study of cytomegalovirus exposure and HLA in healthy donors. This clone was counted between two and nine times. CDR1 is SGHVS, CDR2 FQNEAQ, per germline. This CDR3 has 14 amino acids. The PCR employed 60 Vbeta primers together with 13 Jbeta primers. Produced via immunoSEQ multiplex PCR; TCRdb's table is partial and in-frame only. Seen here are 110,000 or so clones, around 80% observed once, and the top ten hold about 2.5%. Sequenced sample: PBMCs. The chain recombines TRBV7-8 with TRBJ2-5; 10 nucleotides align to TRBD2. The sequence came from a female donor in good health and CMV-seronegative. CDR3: CATTSGTSQETQYF. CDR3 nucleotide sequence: TGTGCTACTACTAGCGGGACATCCCAAGAGACCCAGTACTTC.